The 16 T cell receptor beta chains below all came from one sample that was sequenced in a study of cytomegalovirus exposure and HLA in healthy donors. The PCR contained 60 Vbeta and 13 Jbeta primers. The assay was immunoSEQ multiplex PCR, and TCRdb's table has in-frame clones only and misses some. Among some 110,000 clones listed, more than 60% were seen once. The sample taken for sequencing was PBMCs. The receptor set was obtained from a woman in her fifties or sixties in good health and CMV-seropositive.

V is TRBV6-6 and J is TRBJ2-3, with D uncertain. Germline V CDR1 and CDR2: MNHNY, SVGAGI (reference sequence). This CDR3 has 14 residues. Trimming took off 5 bases at V and 4 bases at J, with 13 bases between the two ends. This CDR3 is CASSLPAYSDTQYF. The CDR3 nucleotides read TGTGCCAGCAGTCTTCCAGCGTACTCAGATACGCAGTATTTT.

The chain joins TRBV5-1 to TRBJ2-1; 7 bases align to TRBD1. The CDR3 runs to 14 residues. Germline loops: CDR1 SGHRS, CDR2 YFSETQ. V gave up 1 base and J gave up 7 bases; unmatched junction bases: 5. This CDR3 is CASSLSFRGNEQFF. The CDR3 nucleotides are TGCGCCAGCAGCTTGTCATTCAGGGGGAATGAGCAGTTCTTC.

The chain uses TRBV9 and TRBJ2-5, with D tentatively TRBD1 (6 bases). CDR3 length equals 13 residues. Germline V gene data show CDR1 as SGDLS and CDR2 as YYNGEE. V lost 0 bases to trimming and J lost 3 bases, with 6 bases between them. In nucleotides, the CDR3 is TGTGCCAGCAGCGTAGAGGGGGAAGAGACCCAGTACTTC. This gives the protein CASSVEGEETQYF.

The genes are TRBV5-1 and TRBJ2-3, with TRBD2 matching 10 bases. Per the germline V gene, CDR1 is SGHRS and CDR2 is YFSETQ. The CDR3 runs 16 residues. J gave up 5 bases and V 2 bases, and 8 bases lay outside the gene matches. CDR3 residues: CASSFLAGATLDTQYF. The CDR3 nucleotides are TGCGCCAGCAGCTTCCTAGCGGGGGCAACCTTAGATACGCAGTATTTT.

J is TRBJ1-5 and V is TRBV6-5, with a tentative D call TRBD1 (6 bases). The CDR3 sequence is 13 residues long. The V end lost 6 bases, the J end lost 7 bases, and 13 bases lay between the germline ends. Germline V CDR1 and CDR2: MNHEY, SVGAGI. In DNA form, the CDR3 reads TGTGCCAGCAGGCTAAACAGGGAGCAGCCCCAGCATTTT. Translating gives CASRLNREQPQHF.

As concerns this clone: The sample contains more than one DNA sequence encoding this CDR3. This rearrangement joins TRBV7-9 to TRBJ2-3, with D perhaps matching TRBD2 (5 bases). The CDR3 is 15 residues long. V lost 1 base and J lost 3, with 11 bases in between. In germline, CDR1 is SEHNR, CDR2 FQNEAQ (reference sequence). Written as DNA, the CDR3 is TGTGCCAGCAGCTTAGGTCGGGCGGGTACAGATACGCAGTATTTT. The encoded protein is CASSLGRAGTDTQYF.

The chain joins TRBV5-1 to TRBJ2-3; D is uncertain. The V end lost 4 bases, the J end lost 2 bases, and 2 bases lay between the germline ends. The CDR3 extends over 11 amino acids. The germline gives CDR1 SGHRS, CDR2 YFSETQ. CDR3 residues: CASSLTDTQYF. The CDR3 DNA is TGCGCCAGCAGCCTCACAGATACGCAGTATTTT.

CDR3 bases: TGTGCCAGCAGTTCCACCGGGTTTTCACCCCTCCACTTT. Protein product: CASSSTGFSPLHF. This chain uses TRBV6-5 with TRBJ1-6; no definite D call. Trimming removed 4 bases from V and 9 bases from J, with 10 bases in between. The CDR3 is 13 residues long. Germline CDR1 reads MNHEY; CDR2 reads SVGAGI.

The V and J genes are TRBV10-3 and TRBJ2-7; 7 bases are shared with TRBD2. Germline-derived CDR1 and CDR2 are ENHRY and SYGVKD. The CDR3 sequence is 16 residues long. With V trimmed by 3 bases and J by 0 bases, 8 bases remained unmatched. CDR3: CAISDITGLSSYEQYF. CDR3 coding DNA: TGTGCCATCAGTGATATCACGGGACTAAGCTCCTACGAGCAGTACTTC.

The genes are TRBV18 and TRBJ2-3, with TRBD2 identical over 8 bases. CDR1 KGHSH and CDR2 LQKENI come from the germline V gene. V gave up 3 bases and J gave up 1 base; unmatched junction bases: 3. The CDR3 loop spans 15 amino acids. The CDR3 sequence: CASSPYGGGTDTQYF. CDR3 bases: TGTGCCAGCTCACCGTACGGGGGGGGCACAGATACGCAGTATTTT. The full variable domain, rest sourced from reference TRBV18 and TRBJ2-3, is NAGVMQNPRHLVRRRGQEARLRCSPMKGHSHVYWYRQLPEEGLKFMVYLQKENIIDESGMPKERFSAEFPKEGPSILRIQQVVRGDSAAYFCASSPYGGGTDTQYFGPGTRLTVL.

This rearrangement joins TRBV4-2 to TRBJ1-4; D call uncertain. The V end was cut by 1 base, the J end by 6 bases, with 9 bases between. The CDR3 is 14 amino acids. Germline-derived CDR1 and CDR2 are LGHNA and YNFKEQ. This CDR3 is CASSQALGDEKLFF. CDR3 in DNA: TGTGCCAGCAGCCAAGCCCTCGGGGATGAAAAACTGTTTTTT.

The chain has TRBV6-1 and TRBJ1-3; TRBD1 matches at 8 bases. The CDR3 has 15 residues. J gave up 8 bases and V 0 bases, and 6 bases lay outside the gene matches. Germline assignment: CDR1 MNHNS and CDR2 SASEGT. The CDR3, as DNA: TGTGCCAGCAGTGAAGCGTCGGACAGGGCGGACACCATATATTTT. Amino acid sequence: CASSEASDRADTIYF.

This rearrangement joins TRBV7-6 to TRBJ1-3; no reliable D call. This CDR3 comprises 16 residues. The V end lost 2 bases, the J end lost 0 bases, and 11 bases lay between the germline ends. Per germline, CDR1 SGHVS and CDR2 FNYEAQ. CDR3 in DNA: TGTGCCAGCAGCTTAAAAGCCCCCTACTCTGGAAACACCATATATTTT. Translating gives CASSLKAPYSGNTIYF.

The chain carries TRBV4-1 and TRBJ2-7; D perhaps matches TRBD2 (7 bases). There are 15 residues in the CDR3. Germline CDR1 is MGHRA and CDR2 is YSYEKL. V gave up 1 base and J gave up 4 bases, with 14 bases separating them. The CDR3 spells CASSQGGGVGYEQYF. CDR3 bases: TGCGCCAGCAGCCAAGGGGGGGGCGTAGGGTACGAGCAGTACTTC.

This clone was counted a few times. The chain is built from TRBV4-1 and TRBJ2-2; D possibly corresponds to TRBD1 (6 bases). Per germline, CDR1 MGHRA and CDR2 YSYEKL. This CDR3 is 16 amino acids long. V shed 5 bases and J shed 5 bases, with 18 bases lying between them. The CDR3 bases are TGCGCCAGCAGCGAAGCCCGTTTCAGGGGAACCGGGGAGCTGTTTTTT. Residues: CASSEARFRGTGELFF.

The gene calls are TRBV9 and TRBJ2-7, with 7 bases that match TRBD1. The CDR3 spans 16 residues. The germline gives CDR1 SGDLS, CDR2 YYNGEE. V trimming: 1 base; J trimming: 5 bases; junction bases outside the gene matches: 12. The CDR3 DNA reads as TGTGCCAGCAGCGTACGAGGGACAGCCTTTCGGAACGAGCAGTACTTC. Its translation: CASSVRGTAFRNEQYF.